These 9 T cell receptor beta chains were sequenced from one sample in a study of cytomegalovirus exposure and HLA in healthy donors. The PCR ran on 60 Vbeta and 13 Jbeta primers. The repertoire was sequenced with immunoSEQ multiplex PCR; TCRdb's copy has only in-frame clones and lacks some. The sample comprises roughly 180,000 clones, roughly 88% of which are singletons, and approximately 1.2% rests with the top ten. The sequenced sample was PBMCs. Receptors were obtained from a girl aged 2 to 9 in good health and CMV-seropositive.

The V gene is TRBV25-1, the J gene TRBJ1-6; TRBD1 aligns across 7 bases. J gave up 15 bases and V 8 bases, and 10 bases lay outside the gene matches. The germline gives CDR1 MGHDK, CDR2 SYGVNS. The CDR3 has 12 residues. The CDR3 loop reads CASSDRLGRLHF. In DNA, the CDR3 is TGTGCCAGCTCGGACAGGCTTGGTCGCCTCCACTTT. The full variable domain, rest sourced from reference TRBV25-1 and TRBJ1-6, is EADIYQTPRYLVIGTGKKITLECSQTMGHDKMYWYQQDPGMELHLIHYSYGVNSTEKGDLSSESTVSRIRTEHFPLTLESARPSHTSQYLCASSDRLGRLHFGNGTRLTVT.

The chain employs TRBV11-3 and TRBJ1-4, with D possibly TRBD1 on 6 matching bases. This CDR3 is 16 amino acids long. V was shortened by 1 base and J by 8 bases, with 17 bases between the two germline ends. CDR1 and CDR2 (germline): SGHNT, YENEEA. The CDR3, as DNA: TGTGCCAGCAGCTTAGTCGGGTGGACAGCATTGGAAAAACTGTTTTTT. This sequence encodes CASSLVGWTALEKLFF.

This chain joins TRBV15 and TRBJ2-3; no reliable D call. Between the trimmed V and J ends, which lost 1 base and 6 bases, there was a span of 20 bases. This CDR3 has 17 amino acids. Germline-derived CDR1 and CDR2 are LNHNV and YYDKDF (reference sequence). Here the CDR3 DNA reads TGTGCCACCAGCAGAGTACCTTTAAGGAACCCACAGGATACGCAGTATTTT. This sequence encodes CATSRVPLRNPQDTQYF. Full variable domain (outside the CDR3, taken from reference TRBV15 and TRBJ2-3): DAMVIQNPRYQVTQFGKPVTLSCSQTLNHNVMYWYQQKSSQAPKLLFHYYDKDFNNEADTPDNFQSRRPNTSFCFLDIRSPGLGDTAMYLCATSRVPLRNPQDTQYFGPGTRLTVL.

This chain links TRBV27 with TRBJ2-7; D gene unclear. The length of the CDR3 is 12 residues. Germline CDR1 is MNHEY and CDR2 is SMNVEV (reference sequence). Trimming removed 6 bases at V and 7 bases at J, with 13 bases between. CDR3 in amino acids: CASSPPSGEQYF. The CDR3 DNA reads TGTGCCAGCAGCCCCCCATCGGGTGAGCAGTACTTC.

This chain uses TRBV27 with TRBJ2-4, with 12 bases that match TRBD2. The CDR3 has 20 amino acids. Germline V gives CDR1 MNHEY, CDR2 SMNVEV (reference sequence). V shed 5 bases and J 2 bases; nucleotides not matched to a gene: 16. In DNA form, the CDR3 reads TGTGCCAGCAGTATAAGGGGCTCTAGCGGGGGGGCCGGGTCCAAAAACATTCAGTACTTC. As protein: CASSIRGSSGGAGSKNIQYF.

DNA of the CDR3: TGTGCCAGCAGCCCCGCGGGGAGTGGAGATGGCTACACCTTC. Its translation is CASSPAGSGDGYTF. The chain recombines TRBV5-4 with TRBJ1-2; unclear D gene. This CDR3 contains 14 residues. The germline CDR1 and CDR2 sequences are SGHNT and YYREEE (reference sequence). V lost 4 bases and J 6 bases, leaving 16 bases between the germline ends.

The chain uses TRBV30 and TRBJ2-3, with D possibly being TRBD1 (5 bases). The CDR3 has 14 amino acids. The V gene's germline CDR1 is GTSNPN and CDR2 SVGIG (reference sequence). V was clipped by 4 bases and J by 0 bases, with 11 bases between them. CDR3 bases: TGTGCCTGGAAAAAGGGGCGTAGCACAGATACGCAGTATTTT. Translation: CAWKKGRSTDTQYF.

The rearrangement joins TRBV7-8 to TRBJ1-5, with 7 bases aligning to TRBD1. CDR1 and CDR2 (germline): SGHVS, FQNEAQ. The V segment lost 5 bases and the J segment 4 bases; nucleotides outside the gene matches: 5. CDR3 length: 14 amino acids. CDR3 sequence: CASSPAGGNQPQHF. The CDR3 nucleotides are TGTGCCAGCAGCCCTGCAGGGGGAAATCAGCCCCAGCATTTT. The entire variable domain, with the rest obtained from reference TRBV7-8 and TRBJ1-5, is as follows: GAGVSQSPRYKVAKRGQDVALRCDPISGHVSLFWYQQALGQGPEFLTYFQNEAQLDKSGLPSDRFFAERPEGSVSTLKIQRTQQEDSAVYLCASSPAGGNQPQHFGDGTRLSIL.

The CDR3 coding sequence is TGTGCCAGCAGCTTAGATCGACAGGGGAAAGCTTTCTTT. It is translated as CASSLDRQGKAFF. The chain links TRBV7-2 to TRBJ1-1, with 8 positions matching TRBD1. CDR1 and CDR2 (germline): SGHTA, FQGNSA. The CDR3 covers 13 residues. With V trimmed by 1 base and J by 9 bases, 4 bases remained unmatched.